This T cell receptor beta chain is drawn from a study of T cell changes during pregnancy in multiple sclerosis. Measured with immunoSEQ multiplex PCR; TCRdb has only the in-frame clones, and not every one. This table holds about 44,000 clones, roughly 90% found once. Trimming removed 3 bases at V and 7 bases at J, with 22 bases between. Germline assignment: CDR1 KGHSH and CDR2 LQKENI. The CDR3 loop spans 16 amino acids. The TCR comes from a female donor with multiple sclerosis, enrolled in a pregnancy study. Material: CD4+ T cells from peripheral blood mononuclear cells, obtained in the first trimester of pregnancy. The rearrangement uses TRBV18 and TRBJ2-7, with D maybe TRBD2 (6 bases). CDR3 nucleotides: TGTGCCAGCTCACCTCCAGGGCGGGACCCCCTACGAGAGCAGTACTTC. Translated, it gives CASSPPGRDPLREQYF.